This is a list of T cell receptor beta chains from one sample in a study of blood T cell repertoires in COVID-19. Method: immunoSEQ multiplex PCR; TCRdb's copy keeps in-frame clones and lacks some. This sample has 200,000 to 300,000 clones, with 75% to 85% found just once. The sequencing sample was made of peripheral blood. These receptors were obtained from a human donor in a cohort sampled during active COVID-19. Each CDR3 is given with its conserved first and last residue. D genes are given only for firm matches. Where a row states a size, it is once, few, many or the class of an expanded clone; other rows omit it.

v_gene	j_gene	d_gene	abundance	CDR3aa	CDR3nt
TRBV6-5	TRBJ2-1	-	-	CASTYPPEQNEQFF	TGTGCCAGCACTTACCCCCCGGAGCAGAATGAGCAGTTCTTC
TRBV5-1	TRBJ1-3	-	few	CASSSQGIAGNTIYF	TGCGCCAGCAGCTCTCAGGGTATTGCTGGAAACACCATATATTTT
TRBV27	TRBJ1-1	TRBD1	few	CASSSGTGWTEAFF	TGTGCCAGCAGTTCTGGGACAGGGTGGACTGAAGCTTTCTTT
TRBV5-8	TRBJ2-3	TRBD2	-	CASSLGRTSGGEADTQYF	TGTGCCAGCAGCTTGGGTCGGACTAGCGGGGGTGAGGCAGATACGCAGTATTTT
TRBV28	TRBJ2-4	-	-	CASSPPVKGGVQYF	TGTGCCAGCAGTCCGCCGGTTAAAGGGGGAGTTCAGTACTTC
TRBV18	TRBJ1-6	-	-	CASSTQTDYNSPLHF	TGTGCCAGCTCAACTCAGACAGATTATAATTCACCCCTCCACTTT
TRBV18	TRBJ2-7	TRBD1	-	CASSREPGQGGYEQYF	TGTGCCAGCTCACGAGAGCCGGGACAGGGAGGCTACGAGCAGTACTTC
TRBV5-1	TRBJ1-4	-	once	CASSPAPGFEKLFF	TGCGCCAGCAGCCCGGCTCCAGGGTTTGAAAAACTGTTTTTT
TRBV19	TRBJ1-4	TRBD1	-	CASSIGGMTGNEKLFF	TGTGCCAGTAGTATAGGCGGGATGACAGGGAACGAAAAACTGTTTTTT
TRBV7-9	TRBJ2-7	TRBD1	few	CASSPGGHLSYEQYF	TGTGCCAGCAGCCCAGGGGGCCACCTCTCCTACGAGCAGTACTTC
TRBV7-6	TRBJ1-1	TRBD1	once	CASSSYRGTEAFF	TGTGCCAGCAGCTCGTACAGGGGGACTGAAGCTTTCTTT
TRBV29-1	TRBJ2-7	TRBD1	-	CSVGGQGLAYEQYF	TGCAGCGTTGGGGGACAGGGGTTGGCCTACGAGCAGTACTTC
TRBV5-4	TRBJ2-5	TRBD2	-	CASSPSGALQETQYF	TGTGCCAGCAGCCCTAGCGGGGCCCTCCAAGAGACCCAGTACTTC
TRBV6-6	TRBJ2-3	-	-	CASTATGFTDTQYF	TGTGCCAGCACAGCTACGGGGTTTACAGATACGCAGTATTTT
TRBV24-1	TRBJ1-2	-	-	CATSGRGQKNYGYTF	TGTGCCACCAGTGGCAGGGGTCAAAAGAACTATGGCTACACCTTC
TRBV6-5	TRBJ2-1	-	once	CAQGDQYNEQFF	TGTGCCCAAGGAGACCAATACAATGAGCAGTTCTTC
TRBV3-1/TRBV3-2	TRBJ1-2	-	-	CASSQDTSKWQTGGYTF	TGTGCCAGCAGCCAAGATACGAGTAAGTGGCAGACGGGGGGCTACACCTTC
TRBV6-5	TRBJ1-4	-	-	CASSLQGNEKLFF	TGTGCCAGCAGTTTACAGGGTAATGAAAAACTGTTTTTT